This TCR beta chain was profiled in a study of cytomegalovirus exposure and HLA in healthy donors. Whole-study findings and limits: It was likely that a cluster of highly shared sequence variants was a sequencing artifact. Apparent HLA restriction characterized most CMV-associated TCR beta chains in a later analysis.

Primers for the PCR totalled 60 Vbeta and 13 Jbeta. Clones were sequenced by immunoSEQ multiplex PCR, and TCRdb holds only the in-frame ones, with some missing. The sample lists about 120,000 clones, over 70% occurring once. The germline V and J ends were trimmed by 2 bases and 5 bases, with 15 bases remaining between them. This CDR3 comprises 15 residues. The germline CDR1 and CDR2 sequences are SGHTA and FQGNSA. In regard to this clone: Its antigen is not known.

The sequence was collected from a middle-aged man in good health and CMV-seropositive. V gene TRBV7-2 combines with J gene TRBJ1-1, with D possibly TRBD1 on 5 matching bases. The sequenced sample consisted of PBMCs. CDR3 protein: CASSLPLAGRTEAFF. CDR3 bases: TGTGCCAGCAGCTTACCACTGGCAGGGAGGACTGAAGCTTTCTTT.